This T cell receptor beta chain was found in a study of shared clonotypes between healthy human individuals. Researchers partitioned CD4+ cells into CD45RA+ naive and CD45RA-negative memory subsets. Study-level points and caveats: An effect of sequencing depth on clonotype sharing among donors was expected. Estimated richness was generally greater in naive than memory subsets.

Tens of thousands of T cell genomes (approximately 0.2 ug DNA) went into each sorted-subset replicate. Sequenced by immunoSEQ multiplex PCR; TCRdb stores in-frame clones only, minus some. The sample comprises a few million clones, around nine tenths of which are singletons, and around 0.14% rests with the top ten. This clone has only one observation. Its target is unknown. J lost 5 bases, V lost 3 bases, and 16 bases had no gene match. The CDR3 length is 18 residues. Germline CDR1 reads SGDLS; CDR2 reads YYNGEE. This sequence originates from a man aged 18-30 years in good health. V and J are TRBV9 and TRBJ1-2; TRBD1 agrees at 10 bases. The specimen sequenced was naive CD4+ T cells sorted from blood. As for subset: CD45RA+ positively selected. The CDR3 DNA reads TGTGCCAGCAGCGCACGGCACGGGACAGGGGCTGCTTTTTATGGCTACACCTTC. This translates into CASSARHGTGAAFYGYTF. The full variable domain, its missing parts supplied by reference TRBV9 and TRBJ1-2, is DSGVTQTPKHLITATGQRVTLRCSPRSGDLSVYWYQQSLDQGLQFLIQYYNGEERAKGNILERFSAQQFPDLHSELNLSSLELGDSALYFCASSARHGTGAAFYGYTFGSGTRLTVV.